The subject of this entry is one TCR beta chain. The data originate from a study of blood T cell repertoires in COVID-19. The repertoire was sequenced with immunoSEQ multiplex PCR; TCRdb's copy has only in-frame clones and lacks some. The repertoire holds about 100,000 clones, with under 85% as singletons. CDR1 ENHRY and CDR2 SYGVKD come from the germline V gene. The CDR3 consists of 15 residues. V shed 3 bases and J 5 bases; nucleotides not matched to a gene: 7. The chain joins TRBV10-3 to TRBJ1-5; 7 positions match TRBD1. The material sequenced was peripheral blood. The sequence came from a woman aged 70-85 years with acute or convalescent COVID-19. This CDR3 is CAISDSTGRYQPQHF. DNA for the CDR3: TGTGCCATCAGTGATTCGACAGGGAGGTATCAGCCCCAGCATTTT.